This T cell receptor (beta chain) was found in a study of T cells in Graves' hyperthyroidism and ophthalmopathy. J lost 5 bases, V lost 6 bases, and 7 bases had no gene match. CDR3 length equals 14 residues. CDR1 is SEHNR, CDR2 FQNEAQ, per germline (reference sequence). There were TCR beta CDR3 regions amplified from RNA transcripts. During a first-round RT-PCR of the TCR CDR3, the HTBI primer set was used. MiXCR was run by TCRdb on the multiplex PCR reads, yielding one entry per CDR3 protein. The sample has 400,000 to 500,000 distinct CDR3 sequences; about an eighth are singletons. This clonotype was detected ten times or more.

Sequencing used blood. The TCR sequence derives from a woman aged 18-29 years with Graves' hyperthyroidism. The genes are TRBV7-9 and TRBJ1-5, with TRBD1 matching over 7 bases. Written as DNA, the CDR3 is TGTGCCAGCAGTCCCACAGGGGAGGATCAGCCCCAGCATTTT. It is translated as CASSPTGEDQPQHF.